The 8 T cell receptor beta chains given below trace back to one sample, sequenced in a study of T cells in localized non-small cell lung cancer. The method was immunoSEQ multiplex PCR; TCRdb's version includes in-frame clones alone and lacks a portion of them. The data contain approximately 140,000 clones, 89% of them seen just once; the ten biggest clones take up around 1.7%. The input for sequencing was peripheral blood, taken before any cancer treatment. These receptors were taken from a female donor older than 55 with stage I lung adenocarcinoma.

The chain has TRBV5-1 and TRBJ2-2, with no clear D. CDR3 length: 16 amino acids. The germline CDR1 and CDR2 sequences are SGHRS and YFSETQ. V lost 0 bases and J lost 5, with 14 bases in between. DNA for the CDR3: TGCGCCAGCAGCTTGGCCCCCGGGTCTAGGACCGGGGAGCTGTTTTTT. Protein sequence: CASSLAPGSRTGELFF.

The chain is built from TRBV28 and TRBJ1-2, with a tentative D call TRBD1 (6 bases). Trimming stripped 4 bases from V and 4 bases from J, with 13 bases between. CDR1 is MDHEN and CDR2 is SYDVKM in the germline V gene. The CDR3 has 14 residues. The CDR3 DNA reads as TGTGCCAGCAGTTCAGGGAAGGACAGCTATGGCTACACCTTC. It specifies CASSSGKDSYGYTF.

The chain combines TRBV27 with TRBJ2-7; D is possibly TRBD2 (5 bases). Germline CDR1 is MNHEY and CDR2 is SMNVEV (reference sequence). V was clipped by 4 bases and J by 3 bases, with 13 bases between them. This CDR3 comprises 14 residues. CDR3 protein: CASSSYRESYEQYF. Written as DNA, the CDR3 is TGTGCCAGCAGTTCCTACCGGGAAAGCTACGAGCAGTACTTC.

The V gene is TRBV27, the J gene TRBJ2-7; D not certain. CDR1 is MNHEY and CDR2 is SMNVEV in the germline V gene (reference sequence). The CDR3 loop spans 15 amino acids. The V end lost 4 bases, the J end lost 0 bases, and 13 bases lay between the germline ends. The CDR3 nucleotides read TGTGCCAGCAGTTCTGGCCAGCTGGGCTCCTACGAGCAGTACTTC. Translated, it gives CASSSGQLGSYEQYF.

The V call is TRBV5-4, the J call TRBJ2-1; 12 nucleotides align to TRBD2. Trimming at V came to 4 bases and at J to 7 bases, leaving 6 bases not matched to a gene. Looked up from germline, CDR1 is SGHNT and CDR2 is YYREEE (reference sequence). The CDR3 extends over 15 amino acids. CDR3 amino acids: CASSPRLAGVNEQFF. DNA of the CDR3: TGTGCCAGCAGCCCACGACTAGCGGGAGTTAATGAGCAGTTCTTC.

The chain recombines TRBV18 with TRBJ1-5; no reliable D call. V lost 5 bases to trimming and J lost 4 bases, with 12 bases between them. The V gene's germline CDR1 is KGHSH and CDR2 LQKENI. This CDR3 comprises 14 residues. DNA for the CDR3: TGTGCCAGCTCAGGGTCGGATACAAATCAGCCCCAGCATTTT. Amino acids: CASSGSDTNQPQHF.

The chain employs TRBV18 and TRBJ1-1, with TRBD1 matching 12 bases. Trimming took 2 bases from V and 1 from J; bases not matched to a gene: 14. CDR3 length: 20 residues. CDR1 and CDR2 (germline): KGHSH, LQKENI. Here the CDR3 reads CASSPTAALGQGAKNTEAFF. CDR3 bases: TGTGCCAGCTCACCAACGGCCGCTCTGGGACAGGGGGCGAAGAACACTGAAGCTTTCTTT.

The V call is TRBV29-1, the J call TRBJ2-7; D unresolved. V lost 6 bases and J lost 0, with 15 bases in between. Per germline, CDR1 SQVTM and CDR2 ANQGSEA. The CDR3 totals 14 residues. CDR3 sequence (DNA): TGCAGCGTCGGCCGGACGGCGAGCTCCTACGAGCAGTACTTC. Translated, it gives CSVGRTASSYEQYF.